This TCR beta chain is drawn from a study of shared clonotypes between healthy human individuals. Looking at the study overall: Three plates each covered CD4 naive and memory; CD8 naive two, CD8 memory one. General study results and limits: In contrast to clonotypes shared by all four donors, non-shared clonotypes had lower generation probabilities.

Over several immunoSEQ plates, each subset's genomic DNA was distributed in even portions. The protocol was immunoSEQ multiplex PCR, while the TCRdb copy is restricted to in-frame clones and leaves out a portion. This table has some 500,000 clones, 95% to 97% appearing once. Details on this clone: The antigen remains undetermined.

The receptor was derived from a woman aged 25 to 39 in good health. Sequenced input: naive CD4+ T cells sorted from blood. Subset indicated: CD45RA+ positively selected.

This chain's CDR3 is CASSADREGQPQHF. CDR3 coding DNA: TGTGCCAGCAGTGCAGACAGGGAGGGTCAGCCCCAGCATTTT. V usage is TRBV28 and J usage is TRBJ1-5; TRBD1 matches at 7 bases. The J segment lost 6 bases and the V segment lost 5 bases, leaving 7 bases of the junction unmatched. CDR1 and CDR2 from the germline V gene are MDHEN and SYDVKM. The CDR3 loop spans 14 amino acids.